This T cell receptor (beta chain) was recovered during a study of T cell responses to AZD1222 COVID-19 vaccine. As for this clone: The antigen remains unidentified.

Study-level findings and limits: With two AZD1222 doses given, Spike-specific TCR breadth and depth both rose.

Only in-frame clones appear in the TCRdb table, and some are missing; sequencing was by immunoSEQ multiplex PCR. The sample includes about 180,000 clones, 90% to 95% of them seen just once. This receptor was obtained from an adult who received the AZD1222 COVID-19 vaccine. Sequenced here: peripheral blood, sampled 28 days after the second AZD1222 dose.

The CDR3 DNA follows: TGTGCCAGCAGCTTGTCTTTGACCCTAATTAACTACGAGCAGTACTTC. Its translation: CASSLSLTLINYEQYF. This rearrangement joins TRBV5-6 to TRBJ2-7, with no clear D. Germline V CDR1 and CDR2: SGHDT, YYEEEE. V was pared by 1 base and J by 3 bases, with 17 bases between. The CDR3 is made up of 16 amino acids. Variable domain in full (rest from reference TRBV5-6 and TRBJ2-7): DAGVTQSPTHLIKTRGQQVTLRCSPKSGHDTVSWYQQALGQGPQFIFQYYEEEERQRGNFPDRFSGHQFPNYSSELNVNALLLGDSALYLCASSLSLTLINYEQYFGPGTRLTVT.